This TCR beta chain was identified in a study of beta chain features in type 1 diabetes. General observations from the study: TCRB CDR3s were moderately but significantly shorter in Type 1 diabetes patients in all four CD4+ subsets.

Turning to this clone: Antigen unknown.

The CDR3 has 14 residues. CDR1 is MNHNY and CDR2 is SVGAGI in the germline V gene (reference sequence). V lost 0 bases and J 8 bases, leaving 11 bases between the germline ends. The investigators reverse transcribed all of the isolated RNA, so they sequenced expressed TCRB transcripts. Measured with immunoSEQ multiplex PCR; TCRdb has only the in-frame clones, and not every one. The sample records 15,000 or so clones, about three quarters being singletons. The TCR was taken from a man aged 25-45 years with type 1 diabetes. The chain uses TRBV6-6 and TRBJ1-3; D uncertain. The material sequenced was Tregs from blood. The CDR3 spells CASSYSSTVDTIYF. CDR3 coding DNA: TGTGCCAGCAGTTACTCGAGTACAGTTGACACCATATATTTT.